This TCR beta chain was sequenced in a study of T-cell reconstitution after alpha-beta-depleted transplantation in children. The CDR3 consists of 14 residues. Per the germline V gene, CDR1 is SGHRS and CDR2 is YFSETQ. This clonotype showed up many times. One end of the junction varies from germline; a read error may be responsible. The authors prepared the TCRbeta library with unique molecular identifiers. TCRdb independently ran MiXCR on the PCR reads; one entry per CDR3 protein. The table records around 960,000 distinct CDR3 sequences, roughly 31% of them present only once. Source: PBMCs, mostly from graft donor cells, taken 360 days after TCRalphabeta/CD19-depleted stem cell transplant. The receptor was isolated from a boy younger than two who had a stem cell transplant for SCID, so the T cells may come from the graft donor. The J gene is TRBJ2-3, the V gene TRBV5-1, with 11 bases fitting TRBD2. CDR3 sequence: CASSLAGGRDTQYF. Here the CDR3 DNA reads TGTGCCAGCAGTTTAGCGGGGGGGCGGGATACGCAGTATTTT. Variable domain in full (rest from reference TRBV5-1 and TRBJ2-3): KAGVTQTPRYLIKTRGQQVTLSCSPISGHRSVSWYQQTPGQGLQFLFEYFSETQRNKGNFPGRFSGRQFSNSRSEMNVSTLELGDSALYLCASSLAGGRDTQYFGPGTRLTVL.